Presented here are 8 T cell receptor beta chains from one specimen sequenced in a study of blood T cells in healthy people across ages. Together with a sample-barcoded 5' primer, a J-beta primer mix was included in a second PCR lasting 7 to 11 cycles. MiXCR, applied by TCRdb to the 5' RACE reads, yields one record per CDR3 protein. This sample has some 790,000 distinct CDR3 sequences, with more than 25% found just once. The sequenced sample consisted of blood. These receptor sequences come from a woman older than 75 in good health.

The chain links TRBV24-1 to TRBJ1-2, with a possible D match to TRBD1 (5 bases). CDR1 and CDR2 from the germline V gene are KGHDR and SFDVKD. The CDR3 consists of 13 residues. Deletions cut 3 bases from V and 8 bases from J, with 12 bases between. CDR3: CATSDLQGGGYTF. In nucleotides, the CDR3 is TGTGCCACCAGTGATCTCCAGGGAGGAGGCTACACCTTC.

This clonotype turned up a few times. The rearrangement links TRBV5-6 to TRBJ2-7; 8 bases agree with TRBD1. From germline, CDR1 is SGHDT and CDR2 YYEEEE. This CDR3 contains 14 residues. The trim removed 3 bases at V and 2 bases at J, leaving 4 bases unmatched. The CDR3 sequence: CASSSRDRTYEQYF. In nucleotides, the CDR3 is TGTGCCAGCAGCTCTCGGGACAGGACCTACGAGCAGTACTTC. The full variable domain, in which reference TRBV5-6 and TRBJ2-7 provide the parts outside the CDR3, is DAGVTQSPTHLIKTRGQQVTLRCSPKSGHDTVSWYQQALGQGPQFIFQYYEEEERQRGNFPDRFSGHQFPNYSSELNVNALLLGDSALYLCASSSRDRTYEQYFGPGTRLTVT.

This clonotype was observed a handful of times. The chain employs TRBV6-5 and TRBJ1-2, with D unclear. The CDR3 has 15 amino acids. Looked up from germline, CDR1 is MNHEY and CDR2 is SVGAGI. Trimming stripped 2 bases from V and 1 base from J, with 11 bases between. This chain's CDR3 is CASSYTRGDNYGYTF. CDR3 coding DNA: TGTGCCAGCAGTTACACCCGCGGGGATAACTATGGCTACACCTTC.

The rearrangement links TRBV7-2 to TRBJ2-1; D not certain. The DNA end is more similar to TRBJ2-7, so the J call may be wrong. CDR3 size: 17 residues. In germline, CDR1 is SGHTA, CDR2 FQGNSA. CDR3 loop: CASSPRPPDTSYNEQYF. The CDR3 DNA is TGTGCCAGCAGCCCTAGGCCCCCAGACACTTCCTACAATGAGCAGTACTTC.

The count of this clonotype is one. At one end, the junction sequence differs from germline, possibly due to a read error. The rearrangement uses TRBV7-2 and TRBJ2-7; D unresolved. CDR1 SGHTA and CDR2 FQGNSA come from the germline V gene. The CDR3 runs to 13 residues. The DNA for the CDR3 is TGTGCCAGCAGCCGACTGGGCTCCTACGAGCAGTGCTTC. Its protein product is CASSRLGSYEQCF.

This clonotype was seen many times. This chain uses TRBV2 with TRBJ2-5; D is ambiguous. Germline assignment: CDR1 SNHLY and CDR2 FYNNEI. V gave up 7 bases and J gave up 4 bases, with 10 bases separating them. The CDR3 consists of 12 residues. The CDR3 sequence is CASTLVGETQYF. Written as DNA, the CDR3 is TGTGCCAGCACACTTGTCGGAGAGACCCAGTACTTC.

In regard to this clonotype: One end of the junction varies from germline; a read error may be responsible. This sequence joins TRBV15 and TRBJ2-5; 12 nucleotides align to TRBD2. The CDR3 spans 17 residues. CDR1 is LNHNV, CDR2 YYDKDF, per germline (reference sequence). The CDR3 region has the DNA TGTGCCACCAGCGGAGATAGGCTAGCGGGGGGGCGAGAGACCCAGTACTTC. This sequence encodes CATSGDRLAGGRETQYF.

J is TRBJ2-1 and V is TRBV20-1, with TRBD2 identical over 9 bases. CDR1 is DFQATT, CDR2 SNEGSKA, per germline (reference sequence). V lost 5 bases, J lost 9 bases, and 14 bases stayed unmatched. The CDR3 length is 15 residues. For the CDR3, the DNA is TGCAGTGCTGAGACGTCCTGGCGGGGGGGTAGTGAGCAGTTCTTC. Its protein product is CSAETSWRGGSEQFF.